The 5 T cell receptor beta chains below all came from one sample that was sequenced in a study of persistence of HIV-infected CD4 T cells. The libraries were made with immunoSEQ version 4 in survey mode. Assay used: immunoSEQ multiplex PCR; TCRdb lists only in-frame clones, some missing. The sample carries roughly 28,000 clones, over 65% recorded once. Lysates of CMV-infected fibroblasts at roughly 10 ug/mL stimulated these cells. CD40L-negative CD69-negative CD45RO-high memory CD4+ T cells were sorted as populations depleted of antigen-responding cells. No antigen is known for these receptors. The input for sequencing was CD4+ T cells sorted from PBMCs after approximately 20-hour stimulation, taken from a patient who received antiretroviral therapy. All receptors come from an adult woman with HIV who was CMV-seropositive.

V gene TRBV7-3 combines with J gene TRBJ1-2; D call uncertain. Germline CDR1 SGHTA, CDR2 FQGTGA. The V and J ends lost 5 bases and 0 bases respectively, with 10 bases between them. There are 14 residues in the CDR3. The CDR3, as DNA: TGTGCCAGCAGCCCAGGCCCCTCTAACTATGGCTACACCTTC. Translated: CASSPGPSNYGYTF. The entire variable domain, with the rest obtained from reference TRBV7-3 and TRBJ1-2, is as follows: GAGVSQTPSNKVTEKGKYVELRCDPISGHTALYWYRQSLGQGPEFLIYFQGTGAADDSGLPNDRFFAVRPEGSVSTLKIQRTERGDSAVYLCASSPGPSNYGYTFGSGTRLTVV.

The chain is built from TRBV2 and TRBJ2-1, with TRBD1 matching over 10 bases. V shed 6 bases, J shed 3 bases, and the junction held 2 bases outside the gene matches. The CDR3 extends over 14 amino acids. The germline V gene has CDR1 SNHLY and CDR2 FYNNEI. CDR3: CASRGQGLYNEQFF. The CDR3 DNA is TGTGCCAGCAGGGGACAGGGGCTCTACAATGAGCAGTTCTTC.

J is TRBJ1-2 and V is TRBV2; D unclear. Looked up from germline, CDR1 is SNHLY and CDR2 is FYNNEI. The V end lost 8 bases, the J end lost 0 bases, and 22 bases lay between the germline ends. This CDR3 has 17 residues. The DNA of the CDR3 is TGTGCCAGCCGGGGTGGTAGAGTAGCCGCCTCTAACTATGGCTACACCTTC. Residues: CASRGGRVAASNYGYTF.

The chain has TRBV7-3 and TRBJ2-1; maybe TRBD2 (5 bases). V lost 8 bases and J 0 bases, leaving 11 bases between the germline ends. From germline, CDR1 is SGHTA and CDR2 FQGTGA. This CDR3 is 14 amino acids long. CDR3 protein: CASGRTSSYNEQFF. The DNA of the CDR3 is TGTGCCAGCGGGAGAACAAGCTCCTACAATGAGCAGTTCTTC.

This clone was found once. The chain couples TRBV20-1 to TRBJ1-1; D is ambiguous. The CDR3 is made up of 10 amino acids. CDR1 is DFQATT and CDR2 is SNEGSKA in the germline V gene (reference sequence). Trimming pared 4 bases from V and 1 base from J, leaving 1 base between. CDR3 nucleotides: TGCAGTGCTAAGAACACTGAAGCTTTCTTT. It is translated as CSAKNTEAFF.